The 32 T cell receptor beta chains in this list originate from one sample, sequenced in a study of T cell changes during pregnancy in multiple sclerosis. Sequencing used immunoSEQ multiplex PCR; TCRdb keeps in-frame clones, though not all of them. The sample includes over 45,000 clones, 90% of them seen just once. Material: CD4+ T cells from peripheral blood mononuclear cells, obtained in the first trimester of pregnancy. The receptors were gathered from a female donor with multiple sclerosis, enrolled in a pregnancy study.

This chain uses TRBV10-3 with TRBJ2-1; 11 bases fit TRBD2. The CDR3 length is 17 residues. The V and J ends lost 7 bases and 6 bases, in that order; junction bases with no gene match: 14. Per the germline V gene, CDR1 is ENHRY and CDR2 is SYGVKD. The CDR3 reads CAINQLGLAGASNEQFF. CDR3 bases: TGTGCCATCAACCAACTAGGACTAGCGGGCGCGTCCAATGAGCAGTTCTTC.

J is TRBJ2-1 and V is TRBV5-4, with D perhaps TRBD1 (6 bases). Germline V gene lookup returns CDR1 SGHNT and CDR2 YYREEE (reference sequence). This CDR3 contains 13 residues. Trimming shortened V by 0 bases and J by 7 bases, and 8 bases separated the two germline ends. Written as DNA, the CDR3 is TGTGCCAGCAGCTTGGACAGGGAAAATGAGCAGTTCTTC. This codes for CASSLDRENEQFF.

This clone showed up just a few times. This chain joins TRBV11-2 and TRBJ2-7; the D gene is possibly TRBD1 (6 bases). The V and J ends lost 5 bases and 4 bases respectively, with 15 bases between them. The CDR3 totals 14 residues. Germline values: CDR1 SGHAT, CDR2 FQNNGV. CDR3 residues: CASSMNTRGYEQYF. The CDR3 bases are TGTGCCAGCAGCATGAACACTAGGGGGTACGAGCAGTACTTC.

The chain carries TRBV11-2 and TRBJ2-4, with D perhaps matching TRBD2 (6 bases). V was pared by 5 bases and J by 0 bases, with 14 bases between. Germline-derived CDR1 and CDR2 are SGHAT and FQNNGV. The length of the CDR3 is 16 residues. The CDR3 protein is CASSHEAGIAKNIQYF. The CDR3 region has the DNA TGTGCCAGCAGCCATGAGGCGGGAATAGCCAAAAACATTCAGTACTTC. The entire variable domain, with the rest obtained from reference TRBV11-2 and TRBJ2-4, is as follows: EAGVAQSPRYKIIEKRQSVAFWCNPISGHATLYWYQQILGQGPKLLIQFQNNGVVDDSQLPKDRFSAERLKGVDSTLKIQPAKLEDSAVYLCASSHEAGIAKNIQYFGAGTRLSVL.

This clone was seen just once. Other nucleotide sequences in the sample specify the same CDR3. This chain links TRBV5-1 with TRBJ2-3; TRBD1 agrees at 11 bases. CDR1 is SGHRS and CDR2 is YFSETQ in the germline V gene. The CDR3 has 15 amino acids. With V trimmed by 3 bases and J by 3 bases, 3 bases remained unmatched. CDR3 in amino acids: CASSSGTGGTDTQYF. CDR3 in DNA: TGCGCCAGCAGCTCCGGGACAGGGGGGACAGATACGCAGTATTTT.

The chain is built from TRBV7-9 and TRBJ2-1; TRBD1 matches 8 bases. The length of the CDR3 is 16 residues. J lost 5 bases, V lost 0 bases, and 6 bases had no gene match. Germline loops: CDR1 SEHNR, CDR2 FQNEAQ (reference sequence). CDR3 nucleotides: TGTGCCAGCAGCTTAGCGCGGGGACAGGAAAACAATGAGCAGTTCTTC. This gives the protein CASSLARGQENNEQFF.

The gene calls are TRBV19 and TRBJ2-1; weak D call: TRBD2 (7 bases). V lost 9 bases and J lost 2, with 23 bases in between. The CDR3 is 17 residues long. Germline V gene sequence: CDR1 LNHDA, CDR2 SQIVND (reference sequence). In DNA form, the CDR3 reads TGTGCCAGAGCGAAGGGGGGTCTAGCGGTCGCCTACAATGAGCAGTTCTTC. It specifies CARAKGGLAVAYNEQFF.

The gene calls are TRBV7-9 and TRBJ2-7; weak D call: TRBD2 (6 bases). Germline V gene data show CDR1 as SEHNR and CDR2 as FQNEAQ (reference sequence). The CDR3 has 14 amino acids. Trimming took off 7 bases at V and 2 bases at J, with 15 bases between the two ends. The DNA for the CDR3 is TGTGCCAGCACCCTAGGGGAGGCAGCCTACGAGCAGTACTTC. Its translation: CASTLGEAAYEQYF.

The chain employs TRBV7-9 and TRBJ1-4; TRBD1 aligns across 8 bases. This CDR3 region has 14 residues. The ends lost 6 bases at V and 7 bases at J; junction bases unmatched: 7. Germline assignment: CDR1 SEHNR and CDR2 FQNEAQ (reference sequence). For the CDR3, the DNA is TGTGCCAGCAGTCCAGGACAGGGTGTTGAAAAACTGTTTTTT. It specifies CASSPGQGVEKLFF.

The V and J genes are TRBV18 and TRBJ2-3, with TRBD2 matching 8 bases. This CDR3 spans 16 amino acids. Germline V gene data show CDR1 as KGHSH and CDR2 as LQKENI. Unmatched junction bases numbered 6, after V lost 3 bases and J lost 1 base. The CDR3 reads CASSPIAGGGTDTQYF. CDR3 nucleotides: TGTGCCAGCTCACCCATTGCGGGGGGAGGCACAGATACGCAGTATTTT. The variable domain in full, completed from reference TRBV18 and TRBJ2-3, reads NAGVMQNPRHLVRRRGQEARLRCSPMKGHSHVYWYRQLPEEGLKFMVYLQKENIIDESGMPKERFSAEFPKEGPSILRIQQVVRGDSAAYFCASSPIAGGGTDTQYFGPGTRLTVL.

The CDR3 sequence is CASRPGTLTGELFF. The CDR3 bases are TGTGCCAGCAGGCCCGGGACACTCACCGGGGAGCTGTTTTTT. The J gene is TRBJ2-2, the V gene TRBV11-1; perhaps TRBD1 as D (6 bases). The CDR3 sequence is 14 residues long. Per germline, CDR1 SGHAT and CDR2 FQDESV (reference sequence). Trimming stripped 6 bases from V and 4 bases from J, with 12 bases between.

This chain connects TRBV7-3 to TRBJ2-2, with 9 bases aligning to TRBD2. After removal of 1 base from V and 2 bases from J, the junction contained 5 bases not matched to a gene. CDR3 size: 17 residues. CDR1 SGHTA and CDR2 FQGTGA come from the germline V gene. DNA for the CDR3: TGTGCCAGCAGCTTAATCCCTAGCGGGACAAACACCGGGGAGCTGTTTTTT. Amino acid sequence: CASSLIPSGTNTGELFF.

This clone turned up a few times. The chain recombines TRBV19 with TRBJ1-2, with a tentative D call TRBD1 (5 bases). The CDR3 totals 16 residues. Deletions cut 3 bases from V and 8 bases from J, with 22 bases between. Germline-derived CDR1 and CDR2 are LNHDA and SQIVND (reference sequence). CDR3 coding DNA: TGTGCCAGTAGTATGCCCTCGCCGGGACGTCGGGAGGGCTACACCTTC. It translates to CASSMPSPGRREGYTF.

This clone was detected once. The CDR3 nucleotides are TGTGCCAGTAGTATAAGGCGGGGGCGGAGCACCGGGGAGCTGTTTTTT. This sequence encodes CASSIRRGRSTGELFF. The chain has TRBV19 and TRBJ2-2; weak D call: TRBD2 (7 bases). Trimming cost V 2 bases and J 4 bases, with 14 bases left between them. The CDR3 contains 16 residues. Looked up from germline, CDR1 is LNHDA and CDR2 is SQIVND (reference sequence).

The chain is built from TRBV28 and TRBJ2-7, with 7 positions matching TRBD1. V lost 2 bases and J lost 2; bases outside the gene matches: 6. The germline V gene has CDR1 MDHEN and CDR2 SYDVKM. This CDR3 region has 15 residues. The CDR3 bases are TGTGCCAGCAGTTTAGTGGACAGGACAACCTACGAGCAGTACTTC. Translating it yields CASSLVDRTTYEQYF.

CDR3 coding DNA: TGTGCCAGCAGTTACAGCGGGACTCGGACCGGGGAGCTGTTTTTT. It specifies CASSYSGTRTGELFF. The chain links TRBV6-5 to TRBJ2-2, with TRBD2 identical over 7 bases. V gave up 2 bases and J gave up 5 bases; unmatched junction bases: 5. Germline assignment: CDR1 MNHEY and CDR2 SVGAGI. This CDR3 spans 15 amino acids.

The chain has TRBV19 and TRBJ1-5; D may be TRBD1 (6 bases). There are 17 residues in the CDR3. V was shortened by 4 bases and J by 3 bases, with 19 bases between the two germline ends. The V gene's germline CDR1 is LNHDA and CDR2 SQIVND (reference sequence). CDR3 residues: CASSTGRTESLNQPQHF. In nucleotides, the CDR3 is TGTGCCAGTAGTACAGGACGGACAGAGAGTCTCAATCAGCCCCAGCATTTT.

The rearrangement joins TRBV12-5 to TRBJ2-5; 15 nucleotides match TRBD2. Per germline, CDR1 LGHNT and CDR2 FRNRAP. V was pared by 5 bases and J by 5 bases, with 3 bases of the junction left unmatched. The CDR3 has 15 residues. In DNA form, the CDR3 reads TGTGCTAGTGGTCCCGGACTAGCGGGGGGGGAGACCCAGTACTTC. Its translation: CASGPGLAGGETQYF.

The CDR3 loop reads CASSLFGTSGRGVELFF. In DNA form, the CDR3 reads TGCGCCAGCAGCCTCTTCGGGACTAGCGGGAGAGGTGTAGAGCTGTTTTTT. V usage is TRBV5-1 and J usage is TRBJ2-2, with 14 bases aligning to TRBD2. Looked up from germline, CDR1 is SGHRS and CDR2 is YFSETQ. Losses at the gene ends were 4 bases for V and 11 bases for J; bases not matched to a gene: 13. This CDR3 comprises 17 residues.

V is TRBV2 and J is TRBJ2-5; 9 nucleotides line up with TRBD1. The CDR3 extends over 14 amino acids. Germline CDR1 reads SNHLY; CDR2 reads FYNNEI. V trimming: 6 bases; J trimming: 11 bases; junction bases outside the gene matches: 13. The CDR3 nucleotides read TGTGCCAGCAGGGGGGGACAGGGTGTTCGGGAGCAGTACTTC. Translated, it gives CASRGGQGVREQYF.

This clone was detected once. The rearrangement joins TRBV18 to TRBJ1-2; D gene unclear. The germline V gene has CDR1 KGHSH and CDR2 LQKENI. The CDR3 is made up of 14 amino acids. Trimming left V 3 bases short and J 0 bases short, with 8 bases between. CDR3 bases: TGTGCCAGCTCACCTGAGATAGCTAACTATGGCTACACCTTC. As protein: CASSPEIANYGYTF.

The rearrangement uses TRBV19 and TRBJ2-1; 9 bases agree with TRBD1. The V gene end was trimmed by 2 bases and the J gene end by 0 bases; junction bases not matched to a gene: 8. CDR1 LNHDA and CDR2 SQIVND come from the germline V gene (reference sequence). The CDR3 spans 18 residues. The CDR3 loop reads CASSIKGQGLSSYNEQFF. The CDR3 nucleotides are TGTGCCAGTAGTATAAAGGGACAGGGACTCAGCTCCTACAATGAGCAGTTCTTC.

The rearrangement uses TRBV4-2 and TRBJ2-1, with 8 bases matching TRBD2. The germline CDR1 and CDR2 sequences are LGHNA and YNFKEQ. V gave up 0 bases and J gave up 4 bases; unmatched junction bases: 14. There are 19 residues in the CDR3. CDR3 loop: CASSQDPIAGPRAYNEQFF. CDR3 nucleotide sequence: TGTGCCAGCAGCCAAGATCCGATAGCGGGGCCACGGGCTTACAATGAGCAGTTCTTC.

The chain joins TRBV29-1 to TRBJ1-1; 11 nucleotides match TRBD1. Germline trimming cut 7 bases from V and 6 bases from J; bases unmatched to any gene: 7. Germline loops: CDR1 SQVTM, CDR2 ANQGSEA. The CDR3 extends over 13 amino acids. The CDR3 nucleotides are TGCAGCGCTTACGGGACAGGGGGGTCTGAAGCTTTCTTT. Its translation: CSAYGTGGSEAFF.

The J gene is TRBJ1-6, the V gene TRBV11-2; no definite D call. Trimming took 2 bases from V and 8 from J, leaving 16 bases between them. Germline V gene lookup returns CDR1 SGHAT and CDR2 FQNNGV. The length of the CDR3 is 16 residues. This CDR3 is CASSLTPTVSDSPLHF. As DNA, the CDR3 is TGTGCCAGCAGCTTAACTCCGACTGTGTCGGATTCACCCCTCCACTTT.

This chain joins TRBV7-2 and TRBJ1-2, with a possible D match to TRBD1 (5 bases). CDR1 and CDR2 (germline): SGHTA, FQGNSA. The CDR3 sequence is 14 residues long. Between the trimmed V and J ends, which lost 5 bases and 4 bases, there was a span of 14 bases. The CDR3 protein is CASSPTTAPYGYTF. The CDR3 region has the DNA TGTGCCAGCAGCCCCACGACAGCTCCCTATGGCTACACCTTC.

This clone was detected only once. This sequence joins TRBV28 and TRBJ2-7, with 14 bases matching TRBD2. Germline V gives CDR1 MDHEN, CDR2 SYDVKM. This CDR3 has 14 residues. V shed 5 bases, J shed 6 bases, and the junction held 3 bases outside the gene matches. This CDR3 reads CASSGTSGRVEQYF. DNA for the CDR3: TGTGCCAGCAGTGGGACTAGCGGGAGAGTCGAGCAGTACTTC.

This clone has just a few counts. The J gene is TRBJ1-6, the V gene TRBV2, with unresolved D. CDR3 length equals 13 residues. The V end lost 6 bases, the J end lost 4 bases, and 7 bases lay between the germline ends. Germline V CDR1 and CDR2: SNHLY, FYNNEI. The CDR3 nucleotides are TGTGCCAGCAGGGAACTTTATAATTCACCCCTCCACTTT. This codes for CASRELYNSPLHF.

This clone showed up just once. This chain joins TRBV28 and TRBJ2-7; D unclear. This CDR3 is 14 amino acids long. The V end lost 5 bases, the J end lost 3 bases, and 14 bases lay between the germline ends. The germline V gene encodes CDR1 MDHEN and CDR2 SYDVKM. The CDR3 loop reads CASSPYTSYYEQYF. CDR3 bases: TGTGCCAGCAGTCCGTACACCTCTTACTACGAGCAGTACTTC.

V usage is TRBV28 and J usage is TRBJ1-5, with D unclear. Trimming stripped 4 bases from V and 6 bases from J, with 10 bases between. The length of the CDR3 is 13 residues. CDR1 is MDHEN, CDR2 SYDVKM, per germline. CDR3 DNA: TGTGCCAGCAGTTCCCCCCTTAGTCAGCCCCAGCATTTT. It encodes CASSSPLSQPQHF.

The V call is TRBV28, the J call TRBJ2-7; D may be TRBD2 (6 bases). Germline CDR1 MDHEN, CDR2 SYDVKM. The CDR3 covers 15 residues. Between the trimmed V and J ends, which lost 2 bases and 0 bases, there was a span of 11 bases. The CDR3 DNA follows: TGTGCCAGCAGTTTAGGCGGGGAGGACTCCTACGAGCAGTACTTC. Translating gives CASSLGGEDSYEQYF.

This chain links TRBV25-1 with TRBJ1-4, with a possible D match to TRBD1 (6 bases). CDR1 and CDR2 from the germline V gene are MGHDK and SYGVNS. CDR3 length: 14 amino acids. The V end was cut by 2 bases, the J end by 8 bases, with 12 bases between. CDR3 nucleotides: TGTGCCAGCAGTGAAACAGGGTGGGGAGAAAAACTGTTTTTT. Translating gives CASSETGWGEKLFF.